A selection of T cell receptor beta chains follows, all from one sample in a study of PD-L1 blockade in urothelial cancer. Libraries were prepared by immunoSEQ multiplex PCR; TCRdb keeps only in-frame clonotypes and omits some of them. Of 30,000 to 40,000 clones in the sample, approximately 92% were seen once. This specimen was PBMCs, taken around atezolizumab (anti-PD-L1) treatment. These receptors came from a man in his sixties or seventies with urothelial cancer. The CDR3 runs from the conserved cysteine through the conserved F or W. A D gene is named only where the DNA matches it firmly. Clone size is stated in some rows and not others, as once, few, many or a class when expanded.

D gene	V gene	clone size	J gene	CDR3 DNA	CDR3 protein
TRBD2	TRBV11-2	NA	TRBJ2-5	TGTGCCAGCAGCCCGAAAGTAGCGGGAGGAGATACCCAGTACTTC	CASSPKVAGGDTQYF
NA	TRBV28	NA	TRBJ1-5	TGTGCCAGCAGTTTGGAGGCGGGCTTCAGCAATCAGCCCCAGCATTTT	CASSLEAGFSNQPQHF
TRBD2	TRBV2	NA	TRBJ2-2	TGTGCCAGCAGTGGGGGTCGAAGCGGGATTAACACCGGGGAGCTGTTTTTT	CASSGGRSGINTGELFF
NA	TRBV5-4	NA	TRBJ2-2	TGTGCCAGCAGCTTGGACAGGATGAACACCGGGGAGCTGTTTTTT	CASSLDRMNTGELFF
NA	TRBV10-1	NA	TRBJ2-7	TGCGCCAGCAGTGAGGCAGGGGTACCCTACGAGCAGTACTTC	CASSEAGVPYEQYF
NA	TRBV19	NA	TRBJ1-5	TGTGCCAGCCGAACACTGGGGGGGAGCAATCAGCCCCAGCATTTT	CASRTLGGSNQPQHF
NA	TRBV10-2	NA	TRBJ2-3	TGCGCCAGCAGTGGTCCGGGACTTAGCACAGATACGCAGTATTTT	CASSGPGLSTDTQYF
NA	TRBV5-1	NA	TRBJ2-3	TGCGCCAGCAGCTTGGATTCAGGGGGGGATACGCAGTATTTT	CASSLDSGGDTQYF
TRBD1	TRBV6-5	NA	TRBJ1-2	TGTGCCAGCAAGCGGACAGGGGGGATCTATGGCTACACCTTC	CASKRTGGIYGYTF
TRBD1	TRBV7-9	NA	TRBJ1-4	TGTGCCAGCAGTCCGAGACAGGGGGAAAAACTGTTTTTT	CASSPRQGEKLFF
TRBD1	TRBV5-1	NA	TRBJ1-1	TGCGCCAGCAGCTTAAGGGGGCCCTTGAACACTGAAGCTTTCTTT	CASSLRGPLNTEAFF
TRBD2	TRBV5-1	NA	TRBJ2-7	TGCGCCAGCAGCGGAGGGACTAGCGGGACCGGCTACGAGCAGTACTTC	CASSGGTSGTGYEQYF
NA	TRBV7-3	NA	TRBJ2-3	TGTGCCAGCAGCTTTTCAGGTGCCAGCACAGATACGCAGTATTTT	CASSFSGASTDTQYF
TRBD2	TRBV4-2	NA	TRBJ2-5	TGTGCCAGCAGCTCGCGGGGCGGGAGACCAGCAGAGACCCAGTACTTC	CASSSRGGRPAETQYF
TRBD2	TRBV14	NA	TRBJ2-1	TGTGCCAGCAGCCAATGGCTAGCGGGGGACAATGAGCAGTTCTTC	CASSQWLAGDNEQFF
NA	TRBV5-5	NA	TRBJ2-7	TGTGCCAGCAGCCAGAACAGGGACCTCTCCACCTACGAGCAGTACTTC	CASSQNRDLSTYEQYF
NA	TRBV6-1	NA	TRBJ2-2	TGTGCCAGCATCCCGGGAGCCTACGCCGGGGAGCTGTTTTTT	CASIPGAYAGELFF
TRBD2	TRBV5-1	NA	TRBJ2-5	TGCGCCAGCAGCAGACTAGCGAGAGGGAGGGAGACCCAGTACTTC	CASSRLARGRETQYF
NA	TRBV28	NA	TRBJ1-2	TGTGCCAGCAGTCTATCGTATGGCTACACCTTC	CASSLSYGYTF
TRBD1	TRBV7-2	NA	TRBJ1-1	TGTGCCAGCAGCTTAGACCCAGGGGGCACTGAAGCTTTCTTT	CASSLDPGGTEAFF
NA	TRBV28	NA	TRBJ2-3	TGTGCCAGCAGCTCGGTCACAGATACGCAGTATTTT	CASSSVTDTQYF
NA	TRBV6-1	NA	TRBJ1-4	TGTGCCAGCAGTGAAGGGGGGGGGTGGGAAAAACTGTTTTTT	CASSEGGGWEKLFF
TRBD1	TRBV6-1	NA	TRBJ1-2	TGTGCCAGCAGTAACCGGGACAGGGGGTCCTATGGCTACACCTTC	CASSNRDRGSYGYTF
NA	TRBV5-6	NA	TRBJ2-7	TGTGCCAGCAGCTACGATAGGCGGGGCCTTTACGAGCAGTACTTC	CASSYDRRGLYEQYF
TRBD1	TRBV28	few	TRBJ1-5	TGTGCCAGCAGTTGGGACAGGGAAGATCAGCCCCAGCATTTT	CASSWDREDQPQHF
NA	TRBV2	NA	TRBJ2-7	TGTGCCAGCAGCCTTAGCGACTACGAGCAGTACTTC	CASSLSDYEQYF
NA	TRBV11-2	NA	TRBJ2-7	TGTGCCAGCAGCCCCGGTAGCCCCCTAAGCTCCTACGAGCAGTACTTC	CASSPGSPLSSYEQYF
NA	TRBV5-4	few	TRBJ2-5	TGTGCCAGCAGCGAGGGTGTCAGGCAAGAGACCCAGTACTTC	CASSEGVRQETQYF
NA	TRBV19	NA	TRBJ2-1	TGTGCCAGTAGTAATTGGGGACTCTTTCTGTTCTTC	CASSNWGLFLFF
TRBD2	TRBV7-6	NA	TRBJ2-3	TGTGCCAGCAGCTTTACAGCGGGAGCAACAGATACGCAGTATTTT	CASSFTAGATDTQYF
NA	TRBV7-9	NA	TRBJ2-7	TGTGCCAGCAGCCCACCACAGGGCTCCTACGAGCAGTACTTC	CASSPPQGSYEQYF
TRBD1	TRBV28	once	TRBJ1-5	TGTGCCAGCACCCCGAGAGGGGGCAGCTTTCAGCCCCAGCATTTT	CASTPRGGSFQPQHF
TRBD2	TRBV7-9	NA	TRBJ2-3	TGTGCCAGCAACCCCTTAGCGGGGATCACAGATACGCAGTATTTT	CASNPLAGITDTQYF
NA	TRBV18	NA	TRBJ2-7	TGTGCCAGCTCACCAGTTGACTACGAGCAGTACTTC	CASSPVDYEQYF
NA	TRBV28	NA	TRBJ1-1	TGTGCCAGCAGTCCCCGGTGGGGGGTGACTGAAGCTTTCTTT	CASSPRWGVTEAFF
NA	TRBV25-1	NA	TRBJ2-5	TGTGCCAGCGGGTCAGGCCGGCAGGGCCCCCAAGAGACCCAGTACTTC	CASGSGRQGPQETQYF
NA	TRBV6-5	NA	TRBJ1-2	TGTGCCAGCAGTTTGTTTAGGGGCTATGGCTACACCTTC	CASSLFRGYGYTF
NA	TRBV7-2	NA	TRBJ2-7	TGTGCCAGCAGCCCAGTAGCCGGGACTTTCTACGAGCAGTACTTC	CASSPVAGTFYEQYF
NA	TRBV5-1	once	TRBJ2-5	TGCGCCAGCAGCTTTGCGGGCCCCAGGCGAGAGACCCAGTACTTC	CASSFAGPRRETQYF
TRBD1	TRBV5-6	NA	TRBJ1-3	TGTGCCAGCAGCTTTGGCACAGGGGTAGGAAACACCATATATTTT	CASSFGTGVGNTIYF
NA	TRBV28	NA	TRBJ2-1	TGTGCCAGCAGTTTACAGGCTAGCGTAGCGCAGTTCTTC	CASSLQASVAQFF
NA	TRBV11-2	NA	TRBJ2-7	TGTGCCAGCAGCCCGGGTCCCGAGCAGTACTTC	CASSPGPEQYF